The 31 T cell receptor beta chains presented below share a single source sample, sequenced in a study of T cells after yellow fever vaccination. TCRdb re-called the 5' RACE reads through MiXCR, storing one row per CDR3 protein. The sample lists roughly 500,000 distinct CDR3 sequences, approximately 21% occurring once. The specimen comprised PBMCs, sampled 15 days after the yellow fever booster vaccination. The origin of the receptors is a man aged 25 to 40 who received the YFV17D yellow fever vaccine.

This clonotype has more than one count but fewer than ten. The CDR3 DNA reads as TGTGCCAGCCTAGCGGCCAGAGAGCAGTACTTC. It yields the protein CASLAAREQYF. The rearrangement uses TRBV2 and TRBJ2-7; the match to TRBD2 covers 7 bases. The CDR3 is 11 residues long. The junction had 5 bases not matched to a gene; V was cut back by 8 bases and J by 7 bases. In germline, CDR1 is SNHLY, CDR2 FYNNEI.

This chain links TRBV20-1 with TRBJ1-1; TRBD1 might be the D (5 bases). The CDR3 length is 10 residues. V was pared by 4 bases and J by 11 bases, with 11 bases between. Per germline, CDR1 DFQATT and CDR2 SNEGSKA (reference sequence). Here the CDR3 reads CSATGAAAFF. The CDR3, as DNA: TGCAGTGCTACCGGGGCTGCGGCTTTCTTT.

The gene calls are TRBV29-1 and TRBJ2-7, with 14 bases aligning to TRBD2. This CDR3 region has 13 residues. With 5 bases clipped from V and 4 bases from J, the junction kept 1 base outside the gene matches. The germline CDR1 and CDR2 sequences are SQVTM and ANQGSEA. Written as DNA, the CDR3 is TGCAGCGTTTGGACTAGCGGGAGGTACGAGCAGTACTTC. Protein product: CSVWTSGRYEQYF.

CDR3 residues: CASSLAGQGLETQYF. The CDR3 DNA sequence: TGTGCCAGCAGCTTGGCCGGACAGGGCCTCGAGACCCAGTACTTC. V and J are TRBV5-5 and TRBJ2-5; 8 bases map to TRBD1. V was clipped by 0 bases and J by 5 bases; unmatched bases: 6. The length of the CDR3 is 15 residues. Germline CDR1 reads SGHKS; CDR2 reads YYEKEE (reference sequence).

This clonotype showed up just a few times. J is TRBJ2-5 and V is TRBV28; 14 bases map to TRBD2. Germline CDR1 reads MDHEN; CDR2 reads SYDVKM. The CDR3 totals 17 residues. V lost 7 bases, J lost 2 bases, and 9 bases stayed unmatched. CDR3 coding DNA: TGTGCCAGCACTGCGGGACTAGCGGGAGCGGGACAAGAGACCCAGTACTTC. It specifies CASTAGLAGAGQETQYF.

This clonotype was counted ten times or more. This chain joins TRBV12-3 or TRBV12-4 and TRBJ2-5, with D perhaps matching TRBD2 (7 bases). The CDR3 is made up of 14 amino acids. Between the trimmed V and J ends, which lost 10 bases and 7 bases, there was a span of 22 bases. The CDR3 region has the DNA TGTGCCACCGCTGTTGGGGGCGGGAGAGGGACCCAGTACTTC. Encoded protein: CATAVGGGRGTQYF.

This sequence joins TRBV7-2 and TRBJ2-3; D remains ambiguous. The CDR3 sequence is 15 residues long. The V gene's germline CDR1 is SGHTA and CDR2 FQGNSA. Trimming took off 0 bases at V and 1 base at J, with 8 bases between the two ends. The CDR3 nucleotides are TGTGCCAGCAGCTTAGCGGGAAGCGGCACAGATACGCAGTATTTT. Its protein product is CASSLAGSGTDTQYF.

This clonotype turned up a few times. This chain joins TRBV7-9 and TRBJ2-2; a weak D match, TRBD2 (6 bases). V was trimmed by 5 bases and J by 2 bases, leaving 15 bases between them. The CDR3 loop spans 16 amino acids. The germline V gene encodes CDR1 SEHNR and CDR2 FQNEAQ (reference sequence). The chain's CDR3 is CASSPEDYANTGELFF. The CDR3 region has the DNA TGTGCCAGCAGCCCGGAGGACTACGCAAACACCGGGGAGCTGTTTTTT. Combining the CDR3 with reference TRBV7-9 and TRBJ2-2 gives the whole variable domain DTGVSQNPRHKITKRGQNVTFRCDPISEHNRLYWYRQTLGQGPEFLTYFQNEAQLEKSRLLSDRFSAERPKGSFSTLEIQRTEQGDSAMYLCASSPEDYANTGELFFGEGSRLTVL.

V is TRBV20-1 and J is TRBJ2-7; D may be TRBD1 (6 bases). The CDR3 contains 13 residues. The V end lost 4 bases, the J end lost 3 bases, and 13 bases lay between the germline ends. Germline lookup yields CDR1 DFQATT and CDR2 SNEGSKA (reference sequence). Written as DNA, the CDR3 is TGCAGTGCTACAGACAGGATCGTCTACGAGCAGTACTTC. It encodes CSATDRIVYEQYF.

V is TRBV7-9 and J is TRBJ2-7; D is uncertain. Germline-derived CDR1 and CDR2 are SEHNR and FQNEAQ (reference sequence). The CDR3 contains 14 residues. Trimming stripped 8 bases from V and 3 bases from J, with 17 bases between. The chain's CDR3 is CASRDGRGNYEQYF. Here the CDR3 DNA reads TGTGCCAGCCGCGATGGGCGTGGTAACTACGAGCAGTACTTC.

This clonotype was seen more than once but under ten times. The chain recombines TRBV5-1 with TRBJ1-2; D unresolved. Looked up from germline, CDR1 is SGHRS and CDR2 is YFSETQ. V was trimmed by 4 bases and J by 2 bases, leaving 12 bases between them. The CDR3 is 14 residues long. The CDR3 nucleotides read TGCGCCAGCAGCGTAGGCTCCGCCAACTATGGCTACACCTTC. This sequence encodes CASSVGSANYGYTF.

In this sample, this clonotype turned up a few times. The V and J genes are TRBV27 and TRBJ1-5; D unclear. There are 15 residues in the CDR3. The ends were cut back, 3 bases at V and 0 bases at J, with 9 bases in the middle. Germline values: CDR1 MNHEY, CDR2 SMNVEV (reference sequence). CDR3: CASSFDIYSNQPQHF. The CDR3 DNA follows: TGTGCCAGCAGTTTCGATATCTATAGCAATCAGCCCCAGCATTTT.

This chain connects TRBV15 to TRBJ2-7; 8 nucleotides match TRBD2. This CDR3 has 14 amino acids. The germline V gene has CDR1 LNHNV and CDR2 YYDKDF (reference sequence). The junction had 10 bases not matched to a gene; V was cut back by 10 bases and J by 2 bases. The CDR3 loop reads CASSRGSGTYEQYF. The CDR3 region has the DNA TGTGCCAGCAGTCGTGGTAGCGGGACCTACGAGCAGTACTTC.

J is TRBJ2-3 and V is TRBV5-6; D is ambiguous. Looked up from germline, CDR1 is SGHDT and CDR2 is YYEEEE. The CDR3 extends over 12 amino acids. Trimming took 1 base from V and 5 from J, leaving 5 bases between them. CDR3 bases: TGTGCCAGCAGCTTGAATGAAGATACGCAGTATTTT. Its protein product is CASSLNEDTQYF.

This clonotype was counted only a few times. The rearrangement links TRBV5-1 to TRBJ2-3, with D possibly matching TRBD2 (5 bases). CDR3 length: 12 amino acids. Germline CDR1 reads SGHRS; CDR2 reads YFSETQ. V was clipped by 5 bases and J by 8 bases, with 12 bases between them. The CDR3 region is CASRSSLPTQYF. CDR3 nucleotides: TGCGCCAGCAGATCTAGCCTACCTACGCAGTATTTT. Together with reference TRBV5-1 and TRBJ2-3, the CDR3 gives the full variable domain: KAGVTQTPRYLIKTRGQQVTLSCSPISGHRSVSWYQQTPGQGLQFLFEYFSETQRNKGNFPGRFSGRQFSNSRSEMNVSTLELGDSALYLCASRSSLPTQYFGPGTRLTVL.

This clonotype was counted between two and nine times. The chain employs TRBV2 and TRBJ2-1; maybe TRBD1 (6 bases). CDR1 SNHLY and CDR2 FYNNEI come from the germline V gene. The CDR3 loop spans 17 amino acids. The ends were cut back, 5 bases at V and 6 bases at J, with 23 bases in the middle. Here the CDR3 reads CASSLGNRDFGRNEQFF. CDR3 DNA: TGTGCCAGCAGTCTGGGAAACAGGGATTTTGGTCGCAATGAGCAGTTCTTC.

The chain carries TRBV24-1 and TRBJ2-1; D unclear. The germline CDR1 and CDR2 sequences are KGHDR and SFDVKD. The germline V and J ends were trimmed by 3 bases and 5 bases, with 7 bases remaining between them. The CDR3 runs 13 residues. Here the CDR3 reads CATSDPRDNEQFF. For the CDR3, the DNA is TGTGCCACCAGTGATCCCCGGGACAATGAGCAGTTCTTC.

This clonotype was picked up a small number of times. The rearrangement joins TRBV12-3 or TRBV12-4 to TRBJ2-5; weak D call: TRBD2 (6 bases). This CDR3 is built from 12 residues. Trimming left V 8 bases short and J 4 bases short, with 11 bases between. CDR3 coding DNA: TGTGCCAGCGGGAGGAGTCTAGAGACCCAGTACTTC. Translation gives CASGRSLETQYF.

This clonotype was recorded a few times. V is TRBV29-1 and J is TRBJ2-3; D remains ambiguous. V lost 7 bases to trimming and J lost 6 bases, with 11 bases between them. From germline, CDR1 is SQVTM and CDR2 ANQGSEA. CDR3 size: 11 residues. The CDR3: CSGKRIDTQYF. CDR3 in DNA: TGCAGCGGCAAACGTATTGATACGCAGTATTTT.

The sample holds a few counts of this clonotype. This chain links TRBV10-1 with TRBJ1-1; TRBD1 matches at 7 bases. With 5 bases clipped from V and 4 bases from J, the junction kept 16 bases outside the gene matches. The CDR3 totals 17 residues. The germline CDR1 and CDR2 sequences are WNHNN and SYGVQD (reference sequence). CDR3 nucleotides: TGCGCCAGCAGTTCTCGGTCGGGGACAGCCGGCCGCACTGAAGCTTTCTTT. Its protein is CASSSRSGTAGRTEAFF.

The chain links TRBV19 to TRBJ1-3; D is undetermined. The germline gives CDR1 LNHDA, CDR2 SQIVND (reference sequence). This CDR3 is 14 amino acids long. V lost 10 bases, J lost 1 base, and 14 bases lay in between. The CDR3 DNA follows: TGTGCCACCTTCGACGGAGGATCTGGAAACACCATATATTTT. Translated, it gives CATFDGGSGNTIYF.

The count of this clonotype is one. The J gene is TRBJ2-3, the V gene TRBV6-1; tentatively, D is TRBD1 or TRBD2 (7 bases each). V lost 4 bases and J lost 5, with 13 bases in between. This CDR3 spans 14 amino acids. The V gene's germline CDR1 is MNHNS and CDR2 SASEGT. CDR3 in DNA: TGTGCCAGCAGTGGACAGGGAGGGTTAGATACGCAGTATTTT. Translation: CASSGQGGLDTQYF.

The chain is built from TRBV29-1 and TRBJ2-1; D may be TRBD1 (5 bases). The V end was cut by 3 bases, the J end by 3 bases, with 12 bases between. Germline CDR1 reads SQVTM; CDR2 reads ANQGSEA. This CDR3 comprises 14 residues. The CDR3 bases are TGCAGCGTTGACTGGACACAAGTCTACAATGAGCAGTTCTTC. The encoded protein is CSVDWTQVYNEQFF.

The gene calls are TRBV20-1 and TRBJ2-3; perhaps TRBD2 as D (5 bases). Per the germline V gene, CDR1 is DFQATT and CDR2 is SNEGSKA (reference sequence). The V end lost 1 base, the J end lost 0 bases, and 14 bases lay between the germline ends. The CDR3 contains 16 residues. CDR3 amino acids: CSARVWERASTDTQYF. The DNA for the CDR3 is TGCAGTGCTAGAGTGTGGGAGAGGGCTAGCACAGATACGCAGTATTTT.

This chain connects TRBV11-2 to TRBJ2-7; D is undetermined. The V end was cut by 2 bases, the J end by 3 bases, with 11 bases between. Germline V gene sequence: CDR1 SGHAT, CDR2 FQNNGV. This CDR3 comprises 14 residues. For the CDR3, the DNA is TGTGCCAGCAGCTTACGAATAGTTAACTACGAGCAGTACTTC. Amino acids: CASSLRIVNYEQYF.

This clonotype was seen only a few times. V and J are TRBV10-3 and TRBJ2-2, with 7 bases identical to TRBD1. Germline-derived CDR1 and CDR2 are ENHRY and SYGVKD. V trimming: 6 bases; J trimming: 5 bases; junction bases outside the gene matches: 3. The CDR3 length is 13 residues. CDR3 nucleotide sequence: TGTGCCATCAGATGGACAGGAACCGGGGAGCTGTTTTTT. Translating it yields CAIRWTGTGELFF.

This clonotype was found a few times. This chain connects TRBV27 to TRBJ1-5; TRBD1 might be the D (5 bases). Germline assignment: CDR1 MNHEY and CDR2 SMNVEV (reference sequence). Between the trimmed V and J ends, which lost 3 bases and 1 base, there was a span of 10 bases. The CDR3 has 15 amino acids. The CDR3 nucleotides are TGTGCCAGCAGTTTCCAGGGCGTGAGCAATCAGCCCCAGCATTTT. It encodes CASSFQGVSNQPQHF.

CDR3 loop: CASSHGTPSYEQYF. CDR3 coding DNA: TGTGCCAGCAGCCACGGGACACCGTCCTACGAGCAGTACTTC. The chain couples TRBV9 to TRBJ2-7; TRBD1 might be the D (6 bases). The CDR3 has 14 residues. The V end was cut by 4 bases, the J end by 1 base, with 12 bases between. Germline-derived CDR1 and CDR2 are SGDLS and YYNGEE.

This clonotype was counted between two and nine times. V gene TRBV5-5 combines with J gene TRBJ2-3; tentatively, D is TRBD1 or TRBD2 (5 bases each). CDR1 and CDR2 from the germline V gene are SGHKS and YYEKEE (reference sequence). Trimming removed 2 bases at V and 2 bases at J, with 15 bases between. The CDR3 extends over 16 amino acids. This CDR3 is CASSLRGSAPTDTQYF. The DNA of the CDR3 is TGTGCCAGCAGCTTACGGGGCTCGGCGCCCACAGATACGCAGTATTTT.

The CDR3 DNA is TGTGCCAGCAGCTTAGGGGCTAGCGGGCCTACCTACGAGCAGTACTTC. Its translation is CASSLGASGPTYEQYF. The rearrangement links TRBV7-9 to TRBJ2-7; 8 nucleotides align to TRBD2. The CDR3 length is 16 residues. The ends lost 1 base at V and 2 bases at J; junction bases unmatched: 7. CDR1 is SEHNR and CDR2 is FQNEAQ in the germline V gene (reference sequence).

This clonotype was detected a few times. The chain carries TRBV5-1 and TRBJ2-1, with TRBD2 identical over 8 bases. The ends lost 6 bases at V and 6 bases at J; junction bases unmatched: 8. The length of the CDR3 is 14 residues. Germline V gene data show CDR1 as SGHRS and CDR2 as YFSETQ. Written as DNA, the CDR3 is TGCGCCAGCACAATAGCGGGATCGGGCAATGAGCAGTTCTTC. This codes for CASTIAGSGNEQFF.